The rows below give T cell receptor beta chains drawn from one sample of a study of blood T cell repertoires in COVID-19. This table comes from immunoSEQ multiplex PCR, and its TCRdb copy is limited to in-frame clones, with some not included. The repertoire holds about 230,000 clones, with roughly four fifths as singletons. Material for sequencing was peripheral blood. These receptors all come from a woman in her fifties or sixties with acute or convalescent COVID-19. Each CDR3 is given with its conserved first and last residue.

v_gene: TRBV19; j_gene: TRBJ2-3; CDR3aa: CASSTPGQRDTQYF
v_gene: TRBV19; j_gene: TRBJ2-1; CDR3aa: CASSKGAGGLDEQFF
v_gene: TRBV7-2; j_gene: TRBJ1-1; CDR3aa: CASSFGDRANTEAFF
v_gene: TRBV28; j_gene: TRBJ2-7; CDR3aa: CASSPRGSYEQYF
v_gene: TRBV21-1; j_gene: TRBJ1-1; CDR3aa: CASSKDGTEGARTEAFF
v_gene: TRBV6-5; j_gene: TRBJ2-1; CDR3aa: CASTKPGLYYNEQFF
v_gene: TRBV7-2; j_gene: TRBJ1-5; CDR3aa: CASSATSGASQPQHF
v_gene: TRBV3-1/TRBV3-2; j_gene: TRBJ1-2; CDR3aa: CASSQGGAGRRGYTF
v_gene: TRBV19; j_gene: TRBJ1-4; CDR3aa: CASQGQVATNEKLFF
v_gene: TRBV5-1; j_gene: TRBJ2-1; CDR3aa: CASSTGQPYNEQFF
v_gene: TRBV6-5; j_gene: TRBJ1-1; CDR3aa: CASSDRRRNTEAFF
v_gene: TRBV7-9; j_gene: TRBJ1-2; CDR3aa: CASSSGAGVYNYGYTF
v_gene: TRBV24-1; j_gene: TRBJ2-3; CDR3aa: CATSELTGGFGTDTQYF
v_gene: TRBV3-1/TRBV3-2; j_gene: TRBJ1-1; CDR3aa: CASSQVRGTEAFF
v_gene: TRBV7-9; j_gene: TRBJ2-1; CDR3aa: CACERGGYNEQFF
v_gene: TRBV5-5; j_gene: TRBJ2-5; CDR3aa: CASSREGAGGGKTQYF
v_gene: TRBV5-1; j_gene: TRBJ1-1; CDR3aa: CASSPWQSMNTEAFF
v_gene: TRBV19; j_gene: TRBJ1-5; CDR3aa: CASRGTATSNQPQHF